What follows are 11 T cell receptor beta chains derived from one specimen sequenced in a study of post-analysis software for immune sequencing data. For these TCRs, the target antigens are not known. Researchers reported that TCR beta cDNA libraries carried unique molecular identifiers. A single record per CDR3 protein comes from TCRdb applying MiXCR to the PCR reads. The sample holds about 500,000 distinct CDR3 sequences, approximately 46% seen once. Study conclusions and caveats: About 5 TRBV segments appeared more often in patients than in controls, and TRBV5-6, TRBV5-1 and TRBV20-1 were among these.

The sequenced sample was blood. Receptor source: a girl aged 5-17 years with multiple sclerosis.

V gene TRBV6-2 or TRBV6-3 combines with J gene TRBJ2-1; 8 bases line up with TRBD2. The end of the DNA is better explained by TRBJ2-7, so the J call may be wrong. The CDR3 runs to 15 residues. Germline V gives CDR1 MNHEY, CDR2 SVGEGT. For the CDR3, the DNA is TGTGCCAGCAGACTGAGCGGGAGCTCCTACAATGAGCAGTACTTC. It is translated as CASRLSGSSYNEQYF.

As DNA, the CDR3 is TGCGCCAGCAGCGACCCCATGGCGGGGTGGGAGAGGTACAATGAGCAGTTCTTC. Translation gives CASSDPMAGWERYNEQFF. The genes are TRBV5-1 and TRBJ2-1; D may be TRBD2 (6 bases). This CDR3 has 18 amino acids. CDR1 is SGHRS and CDR2 is YFSETQ in the germline V gene. Between the trimmed V and J ends, which lost 4 bases and 4 bases, there was a span of 24 bases.

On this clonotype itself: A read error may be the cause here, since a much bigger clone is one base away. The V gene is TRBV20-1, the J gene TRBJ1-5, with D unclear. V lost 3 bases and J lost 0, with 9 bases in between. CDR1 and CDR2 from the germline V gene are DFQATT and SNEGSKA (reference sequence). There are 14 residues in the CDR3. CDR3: CSARWTVSNQPQHF. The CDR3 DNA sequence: TGCAGTGCTAGGTGGACGGTTAGCAATCAGCCCCAGCATTTT.

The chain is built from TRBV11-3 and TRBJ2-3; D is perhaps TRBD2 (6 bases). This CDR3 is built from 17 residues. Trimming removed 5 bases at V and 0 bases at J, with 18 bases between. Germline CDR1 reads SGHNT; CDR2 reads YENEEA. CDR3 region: CASSPALGAGSTDTQYF. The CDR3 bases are TGTGCCAGCAGCCCCGCTTTGGGAGCGGGTAGCACAGATACGCAGTATTTT.

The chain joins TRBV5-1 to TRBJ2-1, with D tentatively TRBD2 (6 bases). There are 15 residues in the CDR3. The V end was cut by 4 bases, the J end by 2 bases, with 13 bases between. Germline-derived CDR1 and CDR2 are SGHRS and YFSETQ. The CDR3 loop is CASSPGVAAYNEQFF. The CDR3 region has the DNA TGCGCCAGCAGCCCCGGGGTAGCGGCCTACAATGAGCAGTTCTTC. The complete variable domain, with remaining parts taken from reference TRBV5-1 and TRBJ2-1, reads KAGVTQTPRYLIKTRGQQVTLSCSPISGHRSVSWYQQTPGQGLQFLFEYFSETQRNKGNFPGRFSGRQFSNSRSEMNVSTLELGDSALYLCASSPGVAAYNEQFFGPGTRLTVL.

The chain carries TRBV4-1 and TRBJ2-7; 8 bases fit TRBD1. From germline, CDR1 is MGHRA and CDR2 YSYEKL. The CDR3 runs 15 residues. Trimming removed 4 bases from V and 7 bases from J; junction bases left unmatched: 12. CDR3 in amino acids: CASSPTGEVYNEQYF. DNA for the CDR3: TGCGCCAGCAGCCCGACAGGGGAGGTCTACAATGAGCAGTACTTC.

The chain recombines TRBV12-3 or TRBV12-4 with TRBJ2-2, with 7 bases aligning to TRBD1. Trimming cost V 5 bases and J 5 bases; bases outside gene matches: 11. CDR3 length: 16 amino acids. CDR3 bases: TGTGCCAGCAGTCCTCCCACAGGGGTATGGACCGGGGAGCTGTTTTTT. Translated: CASSPPTGVWTGELFF.

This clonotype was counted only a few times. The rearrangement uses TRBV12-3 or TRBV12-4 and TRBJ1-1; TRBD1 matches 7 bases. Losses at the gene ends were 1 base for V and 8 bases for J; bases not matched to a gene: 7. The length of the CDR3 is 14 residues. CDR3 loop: CASSLEQGFGEAFF. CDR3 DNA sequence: TGTGCCAGCAGTTTAGAACAGGGGTTCGGGGAAGCTTTCTTT.

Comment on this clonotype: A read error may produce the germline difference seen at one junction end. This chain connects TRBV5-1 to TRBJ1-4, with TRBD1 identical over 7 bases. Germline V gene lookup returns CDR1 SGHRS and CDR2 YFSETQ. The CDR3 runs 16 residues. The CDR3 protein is CASSLDRQGVNKKLFF. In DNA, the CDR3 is TGCGCCAGCAGCTTGGATCGGCAGGGGGTTAATAAAAAACTGTTTTTT.

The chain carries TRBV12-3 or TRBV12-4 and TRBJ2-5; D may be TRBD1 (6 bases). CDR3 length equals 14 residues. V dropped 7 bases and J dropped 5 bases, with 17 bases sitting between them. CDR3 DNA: TGTGCCAGCACGCAGGGGAGTTCGTGGGAGACCCAGTACTTC. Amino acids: CASTQGSSWETQYF.

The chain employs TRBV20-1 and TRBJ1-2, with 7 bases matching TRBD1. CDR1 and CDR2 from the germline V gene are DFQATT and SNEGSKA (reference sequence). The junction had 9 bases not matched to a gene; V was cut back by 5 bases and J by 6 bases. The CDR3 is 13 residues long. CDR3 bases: TGCAGTGCTGGGGACAGAATCTCGGATGGCTACACCTTC. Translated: CSAGDRISDGYTF.